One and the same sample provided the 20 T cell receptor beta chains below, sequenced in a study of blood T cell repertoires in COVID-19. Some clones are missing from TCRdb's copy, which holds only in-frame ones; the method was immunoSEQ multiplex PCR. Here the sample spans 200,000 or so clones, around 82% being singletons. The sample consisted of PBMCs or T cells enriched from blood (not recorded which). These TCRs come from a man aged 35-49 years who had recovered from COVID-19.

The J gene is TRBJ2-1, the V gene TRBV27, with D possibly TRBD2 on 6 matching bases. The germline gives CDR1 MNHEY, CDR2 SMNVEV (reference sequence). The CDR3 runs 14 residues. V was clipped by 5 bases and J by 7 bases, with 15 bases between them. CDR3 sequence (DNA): TGTGCCAGCAGTGGGGGACTTCAGGGAAATGAGCAGTTCTTC. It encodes CASSGGLQGNEQFF.

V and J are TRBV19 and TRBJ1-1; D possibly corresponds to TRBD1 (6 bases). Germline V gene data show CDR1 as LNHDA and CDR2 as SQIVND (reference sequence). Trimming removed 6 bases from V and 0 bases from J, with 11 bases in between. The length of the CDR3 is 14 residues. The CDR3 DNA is TGTGCCAGTAGGGCGACAGGTATGAACACTGAAGCTTTCTTT. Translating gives CASRATGMNTEAFF.

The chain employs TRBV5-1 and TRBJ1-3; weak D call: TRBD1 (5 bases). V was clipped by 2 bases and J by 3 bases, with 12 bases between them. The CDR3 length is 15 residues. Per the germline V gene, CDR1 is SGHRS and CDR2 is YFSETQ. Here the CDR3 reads CASSFIGASGNTIYF. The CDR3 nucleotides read TGCGCCAGCAGCTTCATAGGGGCTAGTGGAAACACCATATATTTT.

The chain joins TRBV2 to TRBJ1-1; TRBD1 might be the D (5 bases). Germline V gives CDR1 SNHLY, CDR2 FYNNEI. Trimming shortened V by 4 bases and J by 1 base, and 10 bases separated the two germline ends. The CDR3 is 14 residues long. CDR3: CASSVRVENTEAFF. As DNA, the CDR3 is TGTGCCAGCAGTGTCAGGGTGGAGAACACTGAAGCTTTCTTT.

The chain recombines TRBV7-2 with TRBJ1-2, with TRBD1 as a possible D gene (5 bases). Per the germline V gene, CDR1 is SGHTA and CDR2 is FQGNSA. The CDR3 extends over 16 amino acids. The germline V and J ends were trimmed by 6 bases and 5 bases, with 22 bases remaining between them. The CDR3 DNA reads TGTGCCAGCAGACAAGGTTTGGGGGGAGCGGAATATGGCTACACCTTC. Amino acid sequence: CASRQGLGGAEYGYTF. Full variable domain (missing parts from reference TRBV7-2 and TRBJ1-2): GAGVSQSPSNKVTEKGKDVELRCDPISGHTALYWYRQSLGQGLEFLIYFQGNSAPDKSGLPSDRFSAERTGGSVSTLTIQRTQQEDSAVYLCASRQGLGGAEYGYTFGSGTRLTVV.

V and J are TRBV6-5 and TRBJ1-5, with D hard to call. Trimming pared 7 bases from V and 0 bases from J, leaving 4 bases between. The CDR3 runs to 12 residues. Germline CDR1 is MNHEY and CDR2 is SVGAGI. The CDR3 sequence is CASTNSNQPQHF. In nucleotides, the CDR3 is TGTGCCAGCACTAATAGCAATCAGCCCCAGCATTTT.

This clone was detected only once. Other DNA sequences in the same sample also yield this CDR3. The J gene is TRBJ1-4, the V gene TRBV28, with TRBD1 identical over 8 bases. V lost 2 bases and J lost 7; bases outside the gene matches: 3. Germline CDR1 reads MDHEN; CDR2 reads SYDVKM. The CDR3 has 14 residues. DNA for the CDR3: TGTGCCAGCAGTTTAGACAGGGGCCGTGAAAAACTGTTTTTT. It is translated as CASSLDRGREKLFF.

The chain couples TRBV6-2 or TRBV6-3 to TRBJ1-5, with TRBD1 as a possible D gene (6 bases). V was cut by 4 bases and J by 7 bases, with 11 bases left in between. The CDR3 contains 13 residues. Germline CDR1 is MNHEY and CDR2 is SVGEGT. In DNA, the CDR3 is TGTGCCAGCAGTTTAACGGGGGGCCAGCCCCAGCATTTT. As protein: CASSLTGGQPQHF.

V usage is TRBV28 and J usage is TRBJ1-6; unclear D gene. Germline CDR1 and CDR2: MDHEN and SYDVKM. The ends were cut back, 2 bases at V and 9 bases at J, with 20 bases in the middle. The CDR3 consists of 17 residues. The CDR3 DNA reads TGTGCCAGCAGTTTAGTGTGGGGAGGGCGGATGGGTTCACCCCTCCACTTT. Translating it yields CASSLVWGGRMGSPLHF.

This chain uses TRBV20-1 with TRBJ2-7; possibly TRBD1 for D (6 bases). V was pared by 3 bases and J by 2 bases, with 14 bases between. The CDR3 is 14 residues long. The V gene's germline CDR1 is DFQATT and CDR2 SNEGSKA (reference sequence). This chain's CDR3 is CSASEFRTAYEQYF. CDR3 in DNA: TGCAGTGCTAGTGAGTTTAGGACAGCCTACGAGCAGTACTTC.

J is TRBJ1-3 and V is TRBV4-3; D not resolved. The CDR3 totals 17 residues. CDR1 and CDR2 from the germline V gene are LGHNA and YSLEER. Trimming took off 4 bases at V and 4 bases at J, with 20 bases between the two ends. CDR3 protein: CASSPGTSAATGNTIYF. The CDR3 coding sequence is TGCGCCAGCAGCCCGGGAACCAGCGCGGCTACGGGAAACACCATATATTTT.

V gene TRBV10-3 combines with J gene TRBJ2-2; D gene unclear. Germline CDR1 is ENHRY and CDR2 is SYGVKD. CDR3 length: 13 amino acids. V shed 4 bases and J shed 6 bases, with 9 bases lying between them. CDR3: CAISVSVSGELFF. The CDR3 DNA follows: TGTGCCATCAGTGTTAGTGTATCCGGGGAGCTGTTTTTT.

CDR3 protein: CASSLGGTYYGYTF. Written as DNA, the CDR3 is TGCGCCAGCAGCTTGGGGGGCACCTACTATGGCTACACCTTC. The rearrangement links TRBV5-1 to TRBJ1-2, with D possibly being TRBD1 (5 bases). Trimming removed 0 bases at V and 3 bases at J, with 9 bases between. Germline lookup yields CDR1 SGHRS and CDR2 YFSETQ. The CDR3 contains 14 residues.

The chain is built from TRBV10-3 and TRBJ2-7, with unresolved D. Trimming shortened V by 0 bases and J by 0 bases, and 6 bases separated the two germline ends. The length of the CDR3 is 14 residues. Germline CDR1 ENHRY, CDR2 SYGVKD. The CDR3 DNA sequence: TGTGCCATCAGTGAGTCAAGTAGCTCCTACGAGCAGTACTTC. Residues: CAISESSSSYEQYF.

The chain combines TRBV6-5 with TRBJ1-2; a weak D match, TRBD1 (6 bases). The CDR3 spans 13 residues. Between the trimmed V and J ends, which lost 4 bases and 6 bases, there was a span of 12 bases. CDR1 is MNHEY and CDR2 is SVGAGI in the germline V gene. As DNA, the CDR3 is TGTGCCAGCAGTTCAGGGGATCATGATGGCTACACCTTC. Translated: CASSSGDHDGYTF.

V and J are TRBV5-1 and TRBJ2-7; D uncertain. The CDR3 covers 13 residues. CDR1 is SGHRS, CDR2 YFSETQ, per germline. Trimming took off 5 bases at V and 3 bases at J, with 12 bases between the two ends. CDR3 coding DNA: TGCGCCAGCAGTCACTCCACCCTCTACGAGCAGTACTTC. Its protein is CASSHSTLYEQYF.

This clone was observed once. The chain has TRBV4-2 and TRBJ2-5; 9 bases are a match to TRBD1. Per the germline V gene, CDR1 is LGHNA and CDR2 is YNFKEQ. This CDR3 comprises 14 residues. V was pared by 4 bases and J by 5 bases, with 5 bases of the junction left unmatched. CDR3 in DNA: TGTGCCAGCAGCCCAGGACAGGGGCCGGAGACCCAGTACTTC. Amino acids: CASSPGQGPETQYF.

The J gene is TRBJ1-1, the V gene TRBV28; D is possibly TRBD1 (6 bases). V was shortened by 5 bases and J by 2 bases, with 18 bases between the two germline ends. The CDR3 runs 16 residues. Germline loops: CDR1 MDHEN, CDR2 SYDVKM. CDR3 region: CASSPPLGRGNTEAFF. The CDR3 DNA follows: TGTGCCAGCAGTCCCCCCTTAGGCAGGGGCAACACTGAAGCTTTCTTT.

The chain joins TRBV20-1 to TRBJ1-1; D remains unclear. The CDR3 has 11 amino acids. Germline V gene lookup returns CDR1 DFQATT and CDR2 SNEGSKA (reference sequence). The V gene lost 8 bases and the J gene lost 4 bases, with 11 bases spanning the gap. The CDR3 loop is CSLSRGTEAFF. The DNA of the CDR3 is TGCAGTTTAAGCCGGGGCACTGAAGCTTTCTTT.

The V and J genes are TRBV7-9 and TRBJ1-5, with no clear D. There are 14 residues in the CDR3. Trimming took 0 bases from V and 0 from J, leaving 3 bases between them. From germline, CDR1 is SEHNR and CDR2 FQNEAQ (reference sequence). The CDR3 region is CASSLAASNQPQHF. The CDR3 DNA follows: TGTGCCAGCAGCTTAGCGGCTAGCAATCAGCCCCAGCATTTT.